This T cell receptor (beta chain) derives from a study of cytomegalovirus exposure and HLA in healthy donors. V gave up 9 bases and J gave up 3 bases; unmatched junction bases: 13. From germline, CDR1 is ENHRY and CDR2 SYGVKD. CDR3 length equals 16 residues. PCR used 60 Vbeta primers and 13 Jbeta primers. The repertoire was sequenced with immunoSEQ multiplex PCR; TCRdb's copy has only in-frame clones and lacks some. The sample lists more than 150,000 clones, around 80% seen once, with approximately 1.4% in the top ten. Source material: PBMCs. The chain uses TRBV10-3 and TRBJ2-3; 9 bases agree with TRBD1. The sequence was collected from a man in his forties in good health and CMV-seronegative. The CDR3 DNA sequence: TGTGCCATTACGCCAAAGACAGGGGGAGGGACAGATACGCAGTATTTT. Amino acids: CAITPKTGGGTDTQYF.